What follows describes a single TCR beta chain. The CDR3 has 12 residues. Trimming removed 8 bases from V and 1 base from J, with 10 bases in between. Germline V lookup: CDR1 SQVTM, CDR2 ANQGSEA. The record originates from a study of T cell responses to AZD1222 COVID-19 vaccine. Clones were sequenced by immunoSEQ multiplex PCR, and TCRdb holds only the in-frame ones, with some missing. The sample yields over 150,000 clones, 90% to 95% seen once. The gene calls are TRBV29-1 and TRBJ2-3; D may be TRBD1 (5 bases). The origin of this receptor is an adult who received the AZD1222 COVID-19 vaccine. The sequenced sample was peripheral blood, obtained 28 days after the second AZD1222 dose. CDR3 loop: CSLGRGTDTQYF. As DNA, the CDR3 is TGCAGCCTGGGGCGCGGCACAGATACGCAGTATTTT.